This section outlines one T cell receptor beta chain sequence together with its context. Its antigen is unknown. This CDR3 is built from 14 residues. Germline CDR1 reads KGHSH; CDR2 reads LQKENI. Trimming cost V 1 base and J 4 bases; bases outside gene matches: 3. These data are taken from a study of cytotoxic CD8 clonotypes in ibrutinib-treated CLL. Using immunoSEQ multiplex PCR, the repertoire was profiled, and TCRdb retains in-frame clones only, with some absent. The table lists about 130,000 clones, about 80% of them singletons. The study's findings and limits: There were differences in sampling times between sustained-remission and progressing patients. Contraction or stability on treatment was seen for public clonotypes, which were uncommon.

The chain couples TRBV18 to TRBJ1-1; the match to TRBD1 covers 7 bases. Material: PBMCs, obtained after 12 months of ibrutinib treatment. This TCR was sampled from a human donor with chronic lymphocytic leukemia. The CDR3 loop is CASSPQGARTEAFF. CDR3 coding DNA: TGTGCCAGCTCACCACAGGGGGCGCGCACTGAAGCTTTCTTT.